These 30 T cell receptor beta chains share one sample of origin, sequenced in a study of T cells in localized non-small cell lung cancer. Using immunoSEQ multiplex PCR, the repertoire was profiled, and TCRdb retains in-frame clones only, with some absent. The repertoire holds 65,000 to 80,000 clones, with approximately 84% as singletons. The sequenced sample was peripheral blood, obtained before any cancer treatment. The source is a female donor aged 60 or older with stage I lung adenocarcinoma.

The rearrangement links TRBV5-1 to TRBJ2-3; D is undetermined. CDR3 size: 13 residues. The germline V and J ends were trimmed by 2 bases and 5 bases, with 9 bases remaining between them. CDR1 is SGHRS, CDR2 YFSETQ, per germline. CDR3 coding DNA: TGCGCCAGCAGCTTCTGGGGTAGAGATACGCAGTATTTT. Its translation: CASSFWGRDTQYF.

This sequence joins TRBV5-8 and TRBJ1-1; D not resolved. This CDR3 is 16 amino acids long. Trimming removed 4 bases from V and 1 base from J, with 17 bases in between. Germline CDR1 SGHTS, CDR2 YDEGEE. CDR3 protein: CASSPMEGWGNTEAFF. DNA for the CDR3: TGTGCCAGCAGCCCTATGGAAGGGTGGGGGAACACTGAAGCTTTCTTT. Full variable domain (remainder filled in from reference TRBV5-8 and TRBJ1-1): EAGVTQSPTHLIKTRGQQATLRCSPISGHTSVYWYQQALGLGLQFLLWYDEGEERNRGNFPPRFSGRQFPNYSSELNVNALELEDSALYLCASSPMEGWGNTEAFFGQGTRLTVV.

The chain uses TRBV7-6 and TRBJ2-5; 9 positions agree with TRBD2. The J segment lost 0 bases and the V segment lost 3 bases, leaving 2 bases of the junction unmatched. This CDR3 has 15 amino acids. Germline CDR1 reads SGHVS; CDR2 reads FNYEAQ. CDR3 sequence: CASSLASGNQETQYF. CDR3 DNA: TGTGCCAGCAGCTTGGCTAGCGGGAACCAAGAGACCCAGTACTTC.

This clone was detected once. The chain combines TRBV5-4 with TRBJ2-3; TRBD1 agrees at 7 bases. There are 14 residues in the CDR3. Germline loops: CDR1 SGHNT, CDR2 YYREEE (reference sequence). V shed 3 bases and J 4 bases; nucleotides not matched to a gene: 5. DNA for the CDR3: TGTGCCAGCAGCTCCCGACAGGGCGCAGATACGCAGTATTTT. Protein sequence: CASSSRQGADTQYF.

The chain combines TRBV18 with TRBJ1-1; D is uncertain. Germline assignment: CDR1 KGHSH and CDR2 LQKENI. Trimming removed 4 bases at V and 1 base at J, with 13 bases between. This CDR3 spans 15 amino acids. The CDR3 loop is CASSLVPTQNTEAFF. In DNA form, the CDR3 reads TGTGCCAGCTCACTGGTCCCCACACAGAACACTGAAGCTTTCTTT.

This chain uses TRBV6-5 with TRBJ2-1; TRBD2 aligns across 7 bases. V trimming: 0 bases; J trimming: 3 bases; junction bases outside the gene matches: 2. The CDR3 totals 15 residues. The germline CDR1 and CDR2 sequences are MNHEY and SVGAGI. This CDR3 reads CASSYSSGDYNEQFF. In DNA form, the CDR3 reads TGTGCCAGCAGTTACTCCAGCGGGGACTACAATGAGCAGTTCTTC.

This chain connects TRBV7-3 to TRBJ2-3; 10 bases agree with TRBD2. The germline CDR1 and CDR2 sequences are SGHTA and FQGTGA. This CDR3 has 20 amino acids. The V segment lost 7 bases and the J segment 0 bases; nucleotides outside the gene matches: 19. The CDR3 region has the DNA TGTGCCAGCACCCCGAGGGGGGGGACTAGCGAGATGGGTAGCACAGATACGCAGTATTTT. Protein: CASTPRGGTSEMGSTDTQYF.

The J gene is TRBJ2-7, the V gene TRBV6-1; 7 bases align to TRBD2. With V trimmed by 5 bases and J by 3 bases, 7 bases remained unmatched. Germline V gene data show CDR1 as MNHNS and CDR2 as SASEGT. CDR3 length: 14 residues. CDR3 nucleotide sequence: TGTGCCAGCAGTATCCGCGGGGGAGGCTACGAGCAGTACTTC. Translating it yields CASSIRGGGYEQYF.

This clone came up once. The chain links TRBV10-3 to TRBJ2-1; D possibly corresponds to TRBD1 (6 bases). The CDR3 runs to 14 residues. Germline values: CDR1 ENHRY, CDR2 SYGVKD. The V end lost 6 bases, the J end lost 4 bases, and 13 bases lay between the germline ends. The CDR3 region is CAISADSSYNEQFF. The CDR3 DNA follows: TGTGCCATCAGCGCGGACAGCTCGTACAATGAGCAGTTCTTC.

V gene TRBV7-9 combines with J gene TRBJ1-1; D possibly corresponds to TRBD1 (5 bases). V was cut by 2 bases and J by 4 bases, with 8 bases left in between. CDR1 and CDR2 from the germline V gene are SEHNR and FQNEAQ (reference sequence). The CDR3 has 13 amino acids. The CDR3 protein is CASSLYQGTEAFF. The DNA for the CDR3 is TGTGCCAGCAGCTTATACCAGGGCACTGAAGCTTTCTTT.

V gene TRBV2 combines with J gene TRBJ1-2; 7 nucleotides align to TRBD1. This CDR3 is 13 amino acids long. The V segment lost 6 bases and the J segment 6 bases; nucleotides outside the gene matches: 7. CDR1 is SNHLY, CDR2 FYNNEI, per germline. For the CDR3, the DNA is TGTGCCAGCAGCGAACAGGGGAGGCATGGCTACACCTTC. Protein: CASSEQGRHGYTF.

The rearrangement uses TRBV5-4 and TRBJ2-5; 8 bases are a match to TRBD2. Trimming took 5 bases from V and 2 from J; bases not matched to a gene: 8. CDR1 is SGHNT and CDR2 is YYREEE in the germline V gene (reference sequence). The CDR3 consists of 15 residues. CDR3 in amino acids: CASRKTLAEQETQYF. CDR3 DNA sequence: TGTGCCAGCAGGAAAACACTAGCGGAGCAAGAGACCCAGTACTTC. Filled out from reference TRBV5-4 and TRBJ2-5, the complete variable domain reads ETGVTQSPTHLIKTRGQQVTLRCSSQSGHNTVSWYQQALGQGPQFIFQYYREEENGRGNFPPRFSGLQFPNYSSELNVNALELDDSALYLCASRKTLAEQETQYFGPGTRLLVL.

This clone was seen a single time. The chain employs TRBV4-1 and TRBJ1-3, with a tentative D call TRBD1 (6 bases). Looked up from germline, CDR1 is MGHRA and CDR2 is YSYEKL. This CDR3 contains 15 residues. Trimming removed 0 bases from V and 8 bases from J, with 14 bases in between. CDR3 nucleotide sequence: TGCGCCAGCAGCCAAGATTTGGGGGGCGGGTACACCATATATTTT. Translating gives CASSQDLGGGYTIYF.

Notes on this clone: The junction does not match germline at one end; this may be a read error. The rearrangement joins TRBV5-1 to TRBJ1-2; 8 nucleotides line up with TRBD1. The CDR3 length is 12 residues. Looked up from germline, CDR1 is SGHRS and CDR2 is YFSETQ. For the CDR3, the DNA is TGCGCCAGCAGTTTAGACAGGGGTCCCTTCGTCTTC. Protein product: CASSLDRGPFVF.

The chain has TRBV10-2 and TRBJ2-3; weak D call: TRBD2 (6 bases). The germline V and J ends were trimmed by 6 bases and 6 bases, with 22 bases remaining between them. The germline CDR1 and CDR2 sequences are WSHSY and SAAADI. The CDR3 consists of 16 residues. In DNA, the CDR3 is TGCGCCAGCAGCTCAGGTGCGGGACTTGCTCAGGATACGCAGTATTTT. It is translated as CASSSGAGLAQDTQYF.

This clone has only one observation. This chain connects TRBV29-1 to TRBJ2-1; 12 nucleotides match TRBD2. CDR1 and CDR2 from the germline V gene are SQVTM and ANQGSEA. The J segment lost 9 bases and the V segment lost 6 bases, leaving 6 bases of the junction unmatched. CDR3 length: 13 amino acids. The CDR3 DNA reads TGCAGCGTGCGACTAGCGGGGGAGGGTGAGCAGTTCTTC. Its protein is CSVRLAGEGEQFF.

The rearrangement joins TRBV20-1 to TRBJ2-4; D is unclear. Trimming took off 6 bases at V and 6 bases at J, with 9 bases between the two ends. The CDR3 runs to 11 residues. Germline V lookup: CDR1 DFQATT, CDR2 SNEGSKA (reference sequence). The chain's CDR3 is CSAFPGNIQYF. The CDR3 DNA follows: TGCAGTGCCTTCCCCGGAAACATTCAGTACTTC.

This clone was detected only once. The chain links TRBV28 to TRBJ1-1; D unclear. Trimming shortened V by 1 base and J by 4 bases, and 13 bases separated the two germline ends. The CDR3 runs 15 residues. Looked up from germline, CDR1 is MDHEN and CDR2 is SYDVKM. CDR3 DNA sequence: TGTGCCAGCAGTTTATTTTCCTACACCGCCACTGAAGCTTTCTTT. It codes for CASSLFSYTATEAFF.

The J gene is TRBJ1-6, the V gene TRBV5-1; D is ambiguous. Trimming pared 0 bases from V and 7 bases from J, leaving 5 bases between. The CDR3 has 13 residues. Germline V lookup: CDR1 SGHRS, CDR2 YFSETQ. DNA for the CDR3: TGCGCCAGCAGCTTGGCCAACAATTCACCCCTCCACTTT. Its translation is CASSLANNSPLHF.

V gene TRBV7-8 combines with J gene TRBJ1-4; D possibly corresponds to TRBD1 (6 bases). Germline lookup yields CDR1 SGHVS and CDR2 FQNEAQ. This CDR3 contains 15 residues. V dropped 1 base and J dropped 5 bases, with 11 bases sitting between them. The CDR3 here is CASSLGQGRNEKLFF. DNA for the CDR3: TGTGCCAGCAGCTTAGGTCAGGGGAGAAATGAAAAACTGTTTTTT.

This clone has just one count. The chain recombines TRBV4-3 with TRBJ2-3; D unclear. The V end lost 2 bases, the J end lost 4 bases, and 10 bases lay between the germline ends. This CDR3 is built from 14 residues. Looked up from germline, CDR1 is LGHNA and CDR2 is YSLEER. CDR3 sequence reads: CASSQNGPPDTQYF. CDR3 DNA: TGCGCCAGCAGCCAAAACGGGCCTCCAGATACGCAGTATTTT.

The chain couples TRBV15 to TRBJ1-4; possible D gene TRBD1, 6 bases. In germline, CDR1 is LNHNV, CDR2 YYDKDF (reference sequence). This CDR3 is 15 amino acids long. Trimming left V 1 base short and J 4 bases short, with 10 bases between. This CDR3 reads CATSRGGGSNEKLFF. The DNA for the CDR3 is TGTGCCACCAGCAGAGGGGGGGGCAGTAATGAAAAACTGTTTTTT.

The sample holds a few counts of this clone. The gene calls are TRBV5-8 and TRBJ1-4; D not certain. The CDR3 has 15 amino acids. CDR1 and CDR2 (germline): SGHTS, YDEGEE. V dropped 2 bases and J dropped 0 bases, with 8 bases sitting between them. The CDR3 here is CASSFGLTTNEKLFF. The CDR3 DNA sequence: TGTGCCAGCAGCTTTGGTCTTACAACTAATGAAAAACTGTTTTTT.

This chain joins TRBV6-6 and TRBJ1-5; TRBD1 agrees at 8 bases. Per the germline V gene, CDR1 is MNHNY and CDR2 is SVGAGI (reference sequence). V lost 5 bases and J lost 1; bases outside the gene matches: 7. The CDR3 length is 16 residues. The CDR3 DNA reads as TGTGCCAGCAGTACCGGGACAGGTGGAAGCAATCAGCCCCAGCATTTT. This gives the protein CASSTGTGGSNQPQHF.

In this sample, this clone turned up once. V usage is TRBV6-1 and J usage is TRBJ1-1; 10 bases fit TRBD1. With V trimmed by 5 bases and J by 3 bases, 3 bases remained unmatched. This CDR3 contains 14 residues. The germline gives CDR1 MNHNS, CDR2 SASEGT. CDR3 sequence reads: CASSPDRGDTEAFF. The CDR3 nucleotides read TGTGCCAGCAGTCCGGACAGGGGGGACACTGAAGCTTTCTTT.

This clone appeared once. The gene calls are TRBV19 and TRBJ1-2, with unresolved D. The CDR3 spans 14 residues. CDR1 LNHDA and CDR2 SQIVND come from the germline V gene (reference sequence). The V end was cut by 3 bases, the J end by 3 bases, with 11 bases between. The CDR3 nucleotides read TGTGCCAGTAGTATGGTAGGGTTTGACTATGGCTACACCTTC. Translation: CASSMVGFDYGYTF. Full variable domain (remainder filled in from reference TRBV19 and TRBJ1-2): DGGITQSPKYLFRKEGQNVTLSCEQNLNHDAMYWYRQDPGQGLRLIYYSQIVNDFQKGDIAEGYSVSREKKESFPLTVTSAQKNPTAFYLCASSMVGFDYGYTFGSGTRLTVV.

The chain uses TRBV5-6 and TRBJ2-3, with D uncertain. The CDR3 is 16 amino acids. Germline lookup yields CDR1 SGHDT and CDR2 YYEEEE. V was cut by 3 bases and J by 4 bases, with 18 bases left in between. The chain's CDR3 is CASSSRTVRVADTQYF. DNA for the CDR3: TGTGCCAGCAGCTCCCGGACGGTGAGAGTGGCAGATACGCAGTATTTT.

V and J are TRBV19 and TRBJ2-1; 7 nucleotides align to TRBD2. This CDR3 is built from 15 residues. V was clipped by 3 bases and J by 2 bases; unmatched bases: 4. The V gene's germline CDR1 is LNHDA and CDR2 SQIVND (reference sequence). CDR3 coding DNA: TGTGCCAGTAGTATTCGAAGCGGGACCTACAATGAGCAGTTCTTC. The encoded protein is CASSIRSGTYNEQFF.

The chain carries TRBV19 and TRBJ1-1; TRBD1 matches 9 bases. Losses at the gene ends were 5 bases for V and 6 bases for J; bases not matched to a gene: 7. This CDR3 has 14 amino acids. Germline lookup yields CDR1 LNHDA and CDR2 SQIVND (reference sequence). In DNA, the CDR3 is TGTGCCAGTAGTCCCCGGGACAGGGTCCCTGAAGCTTTCTTT. Translating it yields CASSPRDRVPEAFF.

On this clone: One end of the junction does not line up with germline, which may come from a read error. This rearrangement joins TRBV6-1 to TRBJ2-7; D may correspond to TRBD1 or TRBD2 (5 bases each). This CDR3 contains 15 residues. Germline CDR1 MNHNS, CDR2 SASEGT. The CDR3 nucleotides read TGTGCCAGCAGTCAAGCCGGCCAGGGACCCTACGAGCAGTACTTC. It codes for CASSQAGQGPYEQYF.